One and the same sample provided the 26 T cell receptor beta chains below, sequenced in a study of early T cells in non-severe SARS-CoV-2 infection. MiXCR, run by TCRdb on the 5' RACE reads, gives a single entry per CDR3 protein. In the table there are 40,000 to 60,000 distinct CDR3 sequences, 8.5% to 10% of which are singletons. Material: whole blood. These receptors were taken from an adult who was a healthcare worker with PCR-confirmed SARS-CoV-2 infection or an uninfected control (not recorded which).

This clonotype was picked up many times. The chain links TRBV5-1 to TRBJ2-3, with TRBD2 matching 11 bases. The junction had 12 bases not matched to a gene; V was cut back by 5 bases and J by 4 bases. This CDR3 is built from 17 residues. Germline V gene sequence: CDR1 SGHRS, CDR2 YFSETQ. This chain's CDR3 is CASRVLAGGMGADTQYF. CDR3 DNA sequence: TGCGCCAGCAGAGTGCTAGCGGGAGGAATGGGTGCAGATACGCAGTATTTT.

This clonotype was observed a handful of times. The rearrangement links TRBV5-4 to TRBJ1-2; D is undetermined. The ends were cut back, 1 base at V and 3 bases at J, with 7 bases in the middle. The germline V gene has CDR1 SGHNT and CDR2 YYREEE (reference sequence). This CDR3 contains 13 residues. The CDR3 sequence is CASSLNSDYGYTF. The CDR3 DNA reads TGTGCCAGCAGCTTGAATTCCGACTATGGCTACACCTTC.

This clonotype was counted at least ten times. The chain couples TRBV18 to TRBJ1-3; the D gene is possibly TRBD1 (6 bases). In germline, CDR1 is KGHSH, CDR2 LQKENI. This CDR3 has 14 amino acids. The V gene lost 3 bases and the J gene lost 1 base, with 7 bases spanning the gap. CDR3 in amino acids: CASSPGASGNTIYF. The CDR3 region has the DNA TGTGCCAGCTCACCGGGGGCTTCTGGAAACACCATATATTTT.

This clonotype came up many times. The J gene is TRBJ2-3, the V gene TRBV4-2; D is unresolved. CDR1 and CDR2 from the germline V gene are LGHNA and YNFKEQ. The CDR3 length is 18 residues. V was shortened by 0 bases and J by 1 base, with 17 bases between the two germline ends. CDR3 protein: CASSQEGVKDARTDTQYF. The CDR3 DNA sequence: TGTGCCAGCAGCCAAGAGGGCGTAAAGGACGCCCGCACAGATACGCAGTATTTT.

This clonotype was seen at least ten times. V usage is TRBV7-6 and J usage is TRBJ2-6; D unresolved. The CDR3 extends over 16 amino acids. Germline-derived CDR1 and CDR2 are SGHVS and FNYEAQ. Trimming pared 6 bases from V and 0 bases from J, leaving 12 bases between. CDR3 coding DNA: TGTGCCAGCAGGCCTTCCGTAAGCTCTGGGGCCAACGTCCTGACTTTC. Amino acids: CASRPSVSSGANVLTF.

This clonotype was counted at least ten times. The rearrangement uses TRBV20-1 and TRBJ2-1, with D possibly TRBD2 on 6 matching bases. V lost 4 bases, J lost 4 bases, and 14 bases lay in between. The length of the CDR3 is 14 residues. Germline CDR1 reads DFQATT; CDR2 reads SNEGSKA (reference sequence). The CDR3 loop reads CSAMTEGGYNEQFF. As DNA, the CDR3 is TGCAGTGCTATGACGGAGGGTGGATACAATGAGCAGTTCTTC.

Regarding this clonotype: It may be a read error: a sequence one base away is much more abundant. The chain uses TRBV12-3 or TRBV12-4 and TRBJ2-2; D is unresolved. This CDR3 is built from 15 residues. V shed 6 bases and J shed 0 bases, with 11 bases lying between them. CDR3 protein: CASRFRVANTGELFF. The CDR3 nucleotides read TGTGCCAGCAGGTTCCGTGTAGCGAACACCGGGGAGCTGTTTTTT.

The rearrangement links TRBV9 to TRBJ1-1; 7 bases map to TRBD1. J lost 0 bases, V lost 2 bases, and 7 bases had no gene match. Germline CDR1 and CDR2: SGDLS and YYNGEE. The CDR3 is 16 amino acids. CDR3 residues: CASSVRTGDMNTEAFF. CDR3 DNA sequence: TGTGCCAGCAGCGTGAGGACAGGAGATATGAACACTGAAGCTTTCTTT.

This clonotype was counted between two and nine times. This rearrangement joins TRBV7-9 to TRBJ2-7; 8 nucleotides align to TRBD2. This CDR3 spans 13 amino acids. The J segment lost 6 bases and the V segment lost 5 bases, leaving 6 bases of the junction unmatched. Germline V gene sequence: CDR1 SEHNR, CDR2 FQNEAQ (reference sequence). CDR3 protein: CASSLGLAREQYF. The CDR3 nucleotides are TGTGCCAGCAGCCTCGGACTAGCACGCGAGCAGTACTTC.

This clonotype was counted many times. The chain carries TRBV29-1 and TRBJ1-1; 10 bases line up with TRBD1. The junction had 3 bases not matched to a gene; V was cut back by 7 bases and J by 4 bases. Germline CDR1 is SQVTM and CDR2 is ANQGSEA. This CDR3 region has 12 residues. Written as DNA, the CDR3 is TGCAGCGACTGGACAGGGGGCACTGAAGCTTTCTTT. It yields the protein CSDWTGGTEAFF.

The chain is built from TRBV29-1 and TRBJ2-1, with D perhaps matching TRBD2 (6 bases). The CDR3 covers 12 residues. Germline V CDR1 and CDR2: SQVTM, ANQGSEA. DNA for the CDR3: TGCTCGGGCCTGCGGGACTTCGATGAGCAGTTCTTC. This sequence encodes CSGLRDFDEQFF.

The rearrangement links TRBV28 to TRBJ2-6, with 7 bases fitting TRBD2. With 6 bases clipped from V and 2 bases from J, the junction kept 7 bases outside the gene matches. Germline lookup yields CDR1 MDHEN and CDR2 SYDVKM. This CDR3 has 16 residues. In nucleotides, the CDR3 is TGTGCCAGCAGCCCCGACCGGGGGGCTGGGGCCAACGTCCTGACTTTC. It codes for CASSPDRGAGANVLTF.

The V call is TRBV30, the J call TRBJ2-7; possibly TRBD2 for D (5 bases). Germline lookup yields CDR1 GTSNPN and CDR2 SVGIG (reference sequence). Trimming removed 3 bases from V and 2 bases from J, with 8 bases in between. CDR3 length equals 12 residues. The CDR3 DNA reads TGTGCCTGGAGCCTCGGGACCTACGAGCAGTACTTC. It is translated as CAWSLGTYEQYF.

DNA of the CDR3: TGTGCCAGCAGCTCCACAGGGACAGGGGGAGGGTATGGCTACACCTTC. This translates into CASSSTGTGGGYGYTF. This chain links TRBV6-6 with TRBJ1-2; 11 bases match TRBD1. Germline values: CDR1 MNHNY, CDR2 SVGAGI (reference sequence). The CDR3 totals 16 residues. V shed 6 bases, J shed 5 bases, and the junction held 11 bases outside the gene matches.

V is TRBV6-5 and J is TRBJ2-1; the match to TRBD2 covers 9 bases. The germline CDR1 and CDR2 sequences are MNHEY and SVGAGI. The CDR3 extends over 14 amino acids. V lost 5 bases, J lost 6 bases, and 5 bases stayed unmatched. CDR3 in DNA: TGTGCCAGCAGTCCCCGGACTAGCGTCAATGAGCAGTTCTTC. This sequence encodes CASSPRTSVNEQFF.

The CDR3 region is CASSRTGAGEKLFF. The CDR3 coding sequence is TGTGCCAGCAGCCGGACAGGGGCGGGCGAAAAACTGTTTTTT. The chain joins TRBV9 to TRBJ1-4; 9 bases map to TRBD1. This CDR3 is built from 14 residues. The ends lost 4 bases at V and 8 bases at J; junction bases unmatched: 6. Per the germline V gene, CDR1 is SGDLS and CDR2 is YYNGEE.

V gene TRBV7-2 combines with J gene TRBJ2-7; no reliable D call. Per germline, CDR1 SGHTA and CDR2 FQGNSA. Trimming shortened V by 5 bases and J by 2 bases, and 13 bases separated the two germline ends. This CDR3 is built from 14 residues. CDR3 bases: TGTGCCAGCAGCCCTCGTCGCCGGCCCTACGAGCAGTACTTC. Protein product: CASSPRRRPYEQYF.

The chain couples TRBV18 to TRBJ2-1; D unresolved. Trimming pared 3 bases from V and 5 bases from J, leaving 11 bases between. CDR3 length equals 14 residues. Germline V CDR1 and CDR2: KGHSH, LQKENI. This CDR3 is CASSPYDGDNEQFF. The CDR3 coding sequence is TGTGCCAGCTCACCTTACGACGGAGACAATGAGCAGTTCTTC.

This clonotype was recorded at least ten times. The chain couples TRBV11-2 to TRBJ2-5; 15 bases align to TRBD2. This CDR3 is built from 16 residues. Germline assignment: CDR1 SGHAT and CDR2 FQNNGV. The junction had 5 bases not matched to a gene; V was cut back by 5 bases and J by 4 bases. This chain's CDR3 is CASSPWTSGRGETQYF. CDR3 DNA sequence: TGTGCCAGCAGCCCTTGGACTAGCGGGAGGGGAGAGACCCAGTACTTC.

This clonotype was recorded at least ten times. The chain employs TRBV20-1 and TRBJ2-1, with 10 bases matching TRBD2. The CDR3 extends over 15 amino acids. V shed 6 bases and J 8 bases; nucleotides not matched to a gene: 13. The germline V gene has CDR1 DFQATT and CDR2 SNEGSKA (reference sequence). CDR3: CSATPPSGSLDEQFF. The CDR3 coding sequence is TGCAGTGCCACCCCCCCTAGCGGGAGCCTCGATGAGCAGTTCTTC.

This clonotype was picked up a small number of times. This chain joins TRBV7-8 and TRBJ1-4; D is uncertain. V was cut by 5 bases and J by 8 bases, with 15 bases left in between. CDR3 size: 14 residues. Germline V CDR1 and CDR2: SGHVS, FQNEAQ. CDR3 in amino acids: CASSPKVGIEKLFF. DNA of the CDR3: TGTGCCAGCAGCCCTAAAGTCGGGATAGAAAAACTGTTTTTT.

This clonotype was recorded at least ten times. The chain is built from TRBV7-2 and TRBJ1-2, with TRBD1 identical over 8 bases. The CDR3 is 19 residues long. Germline V gene data show CDR1 as SGHTA and CDR2 as FQGNSA. The V and J ends lost 5 bases and 4 bases, in that order; junction bases with no gene match: 21. CDR3 region: CASSNIRGDRGRLGYGYTF. The CDR3, as DNA: TGTGCCAGCAGCAACATCAGGGGAGACAGGGGCCGGTTAGGCTATGGCTACACCTTC.

The rearrangement links TRBV20-1 to TRBJ2-7, with TRBD2 matching 10 bases. Germline V CDR1 and CDR2: DFQATT, SNEGSKA (reference sequence). This CDR3 contains 13 residues. V trimming: 1 base; J trimming: 5 bases; junction bases outside the gene matches: 2. The chain's CDR3 is CSARASGGDEQYF. CDR3 DNA sequence: TGCAGTGCTAGAGCTAGCGGGGGCGACGAGCAGTACTTC.

In this sample, this clonotype turned up a few times. CDR3 amino acids: CASTRRGQGNYGYTF. CDR3 nucleotides: TGTGCCAGCACCCGACGGGGCCAAGGGAACTATGGCTACACCTTC. The J gene is TRBJ1-2, the V gene TRBV6-5; tentative D call: TRBD1 (5 bases). Trimming took off 7 bases at V and 2 bases at J, with 17 bases between the two ends. The germline gives CDR1 MNHEY, CDR2 SVGAGI. The CDR3 is 15 residues long.

The chain links TRBV6-5 to TRBJ2-2; unclear D gene. Germline V gives CDR1 MNHEY, CDR2 SVGAGI. Trimming pared 9 bases from V and 5 bases from J, leaving 10 bases between. This CDR3 has 12 amino acids. CDR3 coding DNA: TGTGCCAGTTCTACGCGGACCGGGGAGCTGTTTTTT. Its translation is CASSTRTGELFF.

This clonotype was seen repeatedly, ten times or more. This rearrangement joins TRBV7-7 to TRBJ2-2; D gene ambiguous. This CDR3 has 14 amino acids. Germline loops: CDR1 SSHAT, CDR2 FNYEAQ (reference sequence). V shed 2 bases and J shed 3 bases, with 7 bases lying between them. CDR3 DNA sequence: TGTGCCAGCAGCTTAATCGGGCACACCGGGGAGCTGTTTTTT. Protein sequence: CASSLIGHTGELFF. Combining the CDR3 with reference TRBV7-7 and TRBJ2-2 gives the whole variable domain GAGVSQSPRYKVTKRGQDVTLRCDPISSHATLYWYQQALGQGPEFLTYFNYEAQPDKSGLPSDRFSAERPEGSISTLTIQRTEQRDSAMYRCASSLIGHTGELFFGEGSRLTVL.